This TCR beta chain was identified during a study of T cell repertoires in cytomegalovirus infection. Study background: Based on public TCR beta signatures, there were indications of CMV infection and of a matching HLA type.

This clonotype has at least ten counts. Each CDR3 protein gets one entry after TCRdb re-called the reads with MiXCR. The sample consists of hundreds of thousands of distinct CDR3 sequences, 11% of them appearing once. This CDR3 is built from 12 residues. With 2 bases removed from V and 8 bases from J, the gap between germline ends came to 9 bases. The germline gives CDR1 SEHNR, CDR2 FQNEAQ (reference sequence). The chain uses TRBV7-9 and TRBJ1-1; no definite D call. The specimen sequenced was PBMCs. The origin of this receptor is a human donor in good health (CMV status not recorded). Some clones in this sample may be carry-over from other donors' samples. CDR3 protein: CASSLSSREAFF. The CDR3 DNA reads TGTGCCAGCAGCTTAAGTAGCCGCGAAGCTTTCTTT.